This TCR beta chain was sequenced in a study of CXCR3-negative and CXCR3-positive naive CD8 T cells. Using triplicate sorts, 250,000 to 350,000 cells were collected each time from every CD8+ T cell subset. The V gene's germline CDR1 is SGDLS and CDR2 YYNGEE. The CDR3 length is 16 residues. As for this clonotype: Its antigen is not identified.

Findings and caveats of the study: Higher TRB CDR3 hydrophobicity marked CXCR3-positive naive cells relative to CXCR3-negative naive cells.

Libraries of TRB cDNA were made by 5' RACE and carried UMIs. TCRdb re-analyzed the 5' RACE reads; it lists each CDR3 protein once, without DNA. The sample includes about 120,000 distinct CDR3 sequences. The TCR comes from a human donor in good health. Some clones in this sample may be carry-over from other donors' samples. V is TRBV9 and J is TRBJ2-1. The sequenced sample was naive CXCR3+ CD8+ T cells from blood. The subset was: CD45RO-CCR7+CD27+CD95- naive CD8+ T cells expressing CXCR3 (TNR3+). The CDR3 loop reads CASSVAVDASYNEQFF.